This T cell receptor beta chain was profiled in a study of T-cell memory formation after mild COVID-19. V lost 5 bases, J lost 6 bases, and 7 bases stayed unmatched. The CDR3 length is 14 residues. Germline CDR1 is SEHNR and CDR2 is FQNEAQ (reference sequence). TCRdb recomputed calls from the 5' RACE reads with MiXCR, one row per CDR3 protein. Seen here are approximately 570,000 distinct CDR3 sequences, under 20% observed once, and the top ten hold 12%. This rearrangement joins TRBV7-9 to TRBJ2-3; TRBD2 aligns across 8 bases. The source of this sequence is an adult woman who had mild COVID-19 (a few samples of this study predate the infection). Cell type and time point are not known. The specimen sequenced was PBMCs or a T cell subset sorted from them (not recorded which). The CDR3 sequence: CASSLSGILDTQYF. The CDR3 region has the DNA TGTGCCAGCAGCCTTAGCGGGATCCTGGATACGCAGTATTTT.